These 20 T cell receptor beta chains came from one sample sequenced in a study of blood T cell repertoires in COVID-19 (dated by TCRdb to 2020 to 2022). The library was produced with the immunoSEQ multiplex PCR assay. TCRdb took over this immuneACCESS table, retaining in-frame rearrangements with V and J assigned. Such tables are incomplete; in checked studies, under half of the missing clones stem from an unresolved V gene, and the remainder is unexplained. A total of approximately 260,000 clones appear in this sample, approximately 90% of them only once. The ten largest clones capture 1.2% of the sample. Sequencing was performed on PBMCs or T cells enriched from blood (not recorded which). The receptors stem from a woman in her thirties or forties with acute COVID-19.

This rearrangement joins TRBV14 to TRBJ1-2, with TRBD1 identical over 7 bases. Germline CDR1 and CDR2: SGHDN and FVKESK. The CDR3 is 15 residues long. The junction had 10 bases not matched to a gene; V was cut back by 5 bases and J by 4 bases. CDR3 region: CASSFGDRVSYGYTF. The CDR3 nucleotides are TGTGCCAGCAGCTTTGGGGACAGAGTCAGCTATGGCTACACCTTC.

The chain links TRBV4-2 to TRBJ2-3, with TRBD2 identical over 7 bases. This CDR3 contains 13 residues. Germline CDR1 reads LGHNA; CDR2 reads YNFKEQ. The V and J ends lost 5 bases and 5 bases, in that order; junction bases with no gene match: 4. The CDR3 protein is CASSALAQDTQYF. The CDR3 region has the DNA TGTGCCAGCAGCGCACTAGCGCAAGATACGCAGTATTTT.

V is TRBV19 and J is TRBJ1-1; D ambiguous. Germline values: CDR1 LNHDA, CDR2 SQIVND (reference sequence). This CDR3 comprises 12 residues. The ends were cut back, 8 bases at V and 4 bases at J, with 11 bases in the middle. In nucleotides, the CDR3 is TGTGCCAGTCAGACTGCGCTCACTGAAGCTTTCTTT. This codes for CASQTALTEAFF.

DNA for the CDR3: TGCGCCAGCAGTGCATTAACGGAGTCCTACAATGAGCAGTTCTTC. Its protein product is CASSALTESYNEQFF. This sequence joins TRBV10-2 and TRBJ2-1; D gene uncertain. The germline V and J ends were trimmed by 4 bases and 1 base, with 11 bases remaining between them. Germline V gives CDR1 WSHSY, CDR2 SAAADI. The length of the CDR3 is 15 residues.

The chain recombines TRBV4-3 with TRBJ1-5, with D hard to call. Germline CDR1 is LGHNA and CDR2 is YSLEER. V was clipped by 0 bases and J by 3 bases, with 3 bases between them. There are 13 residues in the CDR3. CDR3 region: CASSQDYNQPQHF. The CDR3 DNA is TGCGCCAGCAGCCAAGACTACAATCAGCCCCAGCATTTT.

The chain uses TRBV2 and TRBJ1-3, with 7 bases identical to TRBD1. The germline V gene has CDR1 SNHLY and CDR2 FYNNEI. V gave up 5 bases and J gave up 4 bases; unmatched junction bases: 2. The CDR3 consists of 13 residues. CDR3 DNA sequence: TGTGCCAGCAGTCGGGACAGAGGAAACACCATATATTTT. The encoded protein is CASSRDRGNTIYF.

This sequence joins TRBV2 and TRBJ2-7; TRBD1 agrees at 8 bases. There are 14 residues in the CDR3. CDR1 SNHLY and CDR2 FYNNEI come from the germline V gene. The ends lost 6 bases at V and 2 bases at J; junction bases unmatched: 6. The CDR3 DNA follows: TGTGCCAGCAGCGGACAGGGTTGGACCTACGAGCAGTACTTC. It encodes CASSGQGWTYEQYF.

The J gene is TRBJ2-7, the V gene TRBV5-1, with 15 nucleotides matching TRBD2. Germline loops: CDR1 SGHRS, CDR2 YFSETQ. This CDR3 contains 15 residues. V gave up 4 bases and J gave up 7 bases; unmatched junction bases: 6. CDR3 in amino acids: CASSLGLAGGDEQYF. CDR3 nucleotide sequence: TGCGCCAGCAGCCTCGGACTAGCGGGAGGGGATGAGCAGTACTTC. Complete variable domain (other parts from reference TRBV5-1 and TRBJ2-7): KAGVTQTPRYLIKTRGQQVTLSCSPISGHRSVSWYQQTPGQGLQFLFEYFSETQRNKGNFPGRFSGRQFSNSRSEMNVSTLELGDSALYLCASSLGLAGGDEQYFGPGTRLTVT.

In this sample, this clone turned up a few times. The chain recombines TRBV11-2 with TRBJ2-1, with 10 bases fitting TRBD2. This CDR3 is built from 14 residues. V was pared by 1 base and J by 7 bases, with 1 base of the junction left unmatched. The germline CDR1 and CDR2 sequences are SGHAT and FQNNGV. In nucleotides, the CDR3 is TGTGCCAGCAGCTTAGGGACTAGCGGTAATGAGCAGTTCTTC. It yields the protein CASSLGTSGNEQFF.

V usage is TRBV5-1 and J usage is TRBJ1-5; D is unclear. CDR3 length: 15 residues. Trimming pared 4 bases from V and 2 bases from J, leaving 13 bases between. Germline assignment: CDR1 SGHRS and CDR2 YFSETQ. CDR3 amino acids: CASSPSASGNQPQHF. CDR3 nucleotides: TGCGCCAGCAGCCCCTCTGCCTCGGGCAATCAGCCCCAGCATTTT.

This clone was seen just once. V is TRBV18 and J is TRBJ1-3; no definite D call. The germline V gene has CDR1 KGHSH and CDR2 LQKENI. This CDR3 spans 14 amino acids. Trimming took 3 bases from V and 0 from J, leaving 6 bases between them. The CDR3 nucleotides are TGTGCCAGCTCACCGGAGGTCTCTGGAAACACCATATATTTT. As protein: CASSPEVSGNTIYF.

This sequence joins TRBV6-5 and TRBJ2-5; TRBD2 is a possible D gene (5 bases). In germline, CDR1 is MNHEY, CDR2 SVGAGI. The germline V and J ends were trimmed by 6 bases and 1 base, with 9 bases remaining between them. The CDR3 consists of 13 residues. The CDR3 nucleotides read TGTGCCAGCAGCCTAGCTTTCCAAGAGACCCAGTACTTC. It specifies CASSLAFQETQYF.

DNA for the CDR3: TGTGCCAGCAGTTTATCGGCCGGGACAGGGGGCCGAGATACGCAGTATTTT. Translated, it gives CASSLSAGTGGRDTQYF. The rearrangement uses TRBV27 and TRBJ2-3, with TRBD1 matching 12 bases. The J segment lost 5 bases and the V segment lost 0 bases, leaving 6 bases of the junction unmatched. Germline loops: CDR1 MNHEY, CDR2 SMNVEV (reference sequence). The CDR3 runs to 17 residues.

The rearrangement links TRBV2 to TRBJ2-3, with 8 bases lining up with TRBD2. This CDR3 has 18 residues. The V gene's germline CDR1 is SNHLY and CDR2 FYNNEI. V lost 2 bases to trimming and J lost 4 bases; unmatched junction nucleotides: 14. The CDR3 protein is CASSEWPIAGGRADTQYF. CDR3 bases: TGTGCCAGCAGTGAATGGCCTATTGCGGGGGGTCGGGCAGATACGCAGTATTTT.

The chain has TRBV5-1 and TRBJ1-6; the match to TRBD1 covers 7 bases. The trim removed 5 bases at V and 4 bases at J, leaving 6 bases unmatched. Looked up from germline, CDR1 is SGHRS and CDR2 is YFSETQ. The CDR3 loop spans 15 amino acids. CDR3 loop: CASRAGDSYNSPLHF. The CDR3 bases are TGCGCCAGCAGAGCCGGGGACAGTTATAATTCACCCCTCCACTTT. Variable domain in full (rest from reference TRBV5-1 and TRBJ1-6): KAGVTQTPRYLIKTRGQQVTLSCSPISGHRSVSWYQQTPGQGLQFLFEYFSETQRNKGNFPGRFSGRQFSNSRSEMNVSTLELGDSALYLCASRAGDSYNSPLHFGNGTRLTVT.

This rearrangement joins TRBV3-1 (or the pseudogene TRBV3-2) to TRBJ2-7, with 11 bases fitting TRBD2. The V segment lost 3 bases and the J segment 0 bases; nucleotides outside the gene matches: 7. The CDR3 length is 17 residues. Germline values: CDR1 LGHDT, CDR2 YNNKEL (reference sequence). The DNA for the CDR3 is TGTGCCAGCAGCCACGCCGGGACTAGCGGAGGCTCCTACGAGCAGTACGTC. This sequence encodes CASSHAGTSGGSYEQYV.

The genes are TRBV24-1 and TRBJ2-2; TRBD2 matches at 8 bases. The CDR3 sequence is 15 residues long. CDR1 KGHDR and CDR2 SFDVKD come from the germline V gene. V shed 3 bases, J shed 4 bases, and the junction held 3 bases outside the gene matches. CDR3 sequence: CATSDGTRGTGELFF. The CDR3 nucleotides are TGTGCCACCAGTGATGGGACTAGAGGCACCGGGGAGCTGTTTTTT.

The chain's CDR3 is CATSGNPGMGQPQHF. For the CDR3, the DNA is TGTGCCACCAGTGGAAACCCAGGGATGGGGCAGCCCCAGCATTTT. The genes are TRBV24-1 and TRBJ1-5, with a weak D call TRBD1 (5 bases). CDR1 and CDR2 from the germline V gene are KGHDR and SFDVKD. The CDR3 sequence is 15 residues long. V lost 5 bases and J 7 bases, leaving 17 bases between the germline ends.

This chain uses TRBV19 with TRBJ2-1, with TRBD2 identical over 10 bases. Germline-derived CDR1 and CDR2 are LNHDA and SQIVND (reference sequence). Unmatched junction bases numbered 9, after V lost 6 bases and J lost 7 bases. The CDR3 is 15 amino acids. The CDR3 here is CASSMLAGVANEQFF. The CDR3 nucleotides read TGTGCCAGTAGCATGCTAGCGGGAGTTGCTAATGAGCAGTTCTTC.

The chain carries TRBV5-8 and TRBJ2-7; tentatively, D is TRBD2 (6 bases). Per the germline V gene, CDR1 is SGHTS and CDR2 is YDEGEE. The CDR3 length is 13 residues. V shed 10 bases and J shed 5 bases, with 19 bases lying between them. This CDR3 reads CALPLTRLDEQYF. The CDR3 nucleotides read TGTGCCCTCCCCTTGACTAGGCTTGACGAGCAGTACTTC. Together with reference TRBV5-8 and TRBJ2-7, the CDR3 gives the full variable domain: EAGVTQSPTHLIKTRGQQATLRCSPISGHTSVYWYQQALGLGLQFLLWYDEGEERNRGNFPPRFSGRQFPNYSSELNVNALELEDSALYLCALPLTRLDEQYFGPGTRLTVT.